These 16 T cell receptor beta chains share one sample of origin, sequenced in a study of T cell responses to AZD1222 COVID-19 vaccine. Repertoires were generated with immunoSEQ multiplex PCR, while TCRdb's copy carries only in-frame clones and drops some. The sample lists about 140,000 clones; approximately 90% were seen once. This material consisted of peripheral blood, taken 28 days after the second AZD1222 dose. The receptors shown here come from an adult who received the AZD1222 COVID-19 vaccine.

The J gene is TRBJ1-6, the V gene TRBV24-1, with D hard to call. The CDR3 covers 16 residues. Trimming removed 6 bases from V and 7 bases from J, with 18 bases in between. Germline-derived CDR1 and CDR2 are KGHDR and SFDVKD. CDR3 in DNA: TGTGCCACCAGTTGCCCAGACCGGACGGGGAATTCACCCCTCCACTTT. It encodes CATSCPDRTGNSPLHF.

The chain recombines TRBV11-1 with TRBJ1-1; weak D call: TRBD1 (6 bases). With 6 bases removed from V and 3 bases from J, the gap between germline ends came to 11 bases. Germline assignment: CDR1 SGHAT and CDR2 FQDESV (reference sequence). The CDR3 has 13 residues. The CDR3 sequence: CASSRTEDTEAFF. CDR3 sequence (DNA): TGTGCCAGCAGTCGGACAGAAGACACTGAAGCTTTCTTT. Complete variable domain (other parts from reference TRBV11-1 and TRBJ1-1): EAEVAQSPRYKITEKSQAVAFWCDPISGHATLYWYRQILGQGPELLVQFQDESVVDDSQLPKDRFSAERLKGVDSTLKIQPAELGDSAMYLCASSRTEDTEAFFGQGTRLTVV.

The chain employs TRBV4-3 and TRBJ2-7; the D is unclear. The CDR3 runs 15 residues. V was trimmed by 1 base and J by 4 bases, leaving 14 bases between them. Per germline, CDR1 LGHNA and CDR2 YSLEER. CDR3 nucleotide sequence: TGCGCCAGCAGCCAAGGGTCGTCAGCGTGGTACGAGCAGTACTTC. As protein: CASSQGSSAWYEQYF.

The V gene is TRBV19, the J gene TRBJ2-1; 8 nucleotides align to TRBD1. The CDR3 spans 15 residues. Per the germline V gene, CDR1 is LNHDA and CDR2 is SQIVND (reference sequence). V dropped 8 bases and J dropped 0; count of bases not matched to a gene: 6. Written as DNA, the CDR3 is TGTGCCAGTCTCAGGGGGCAAAGCTCCTACAATGAGCAGTTCTTC. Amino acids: CASLRGQSSYNEQFF.

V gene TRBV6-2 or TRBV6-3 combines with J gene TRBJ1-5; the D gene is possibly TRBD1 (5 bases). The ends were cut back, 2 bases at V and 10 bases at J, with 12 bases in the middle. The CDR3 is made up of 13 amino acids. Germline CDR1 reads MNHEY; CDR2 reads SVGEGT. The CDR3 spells CASSYEGISPQHF. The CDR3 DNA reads TGTGCCAGCAGTTACGAGGGGATCAGCCCCCAGCATTTT.

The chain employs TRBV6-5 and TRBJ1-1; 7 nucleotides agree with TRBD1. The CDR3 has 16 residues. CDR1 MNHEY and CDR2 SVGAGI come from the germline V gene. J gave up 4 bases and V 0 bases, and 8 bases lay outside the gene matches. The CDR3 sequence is CASSYSTGLGSTEAFF. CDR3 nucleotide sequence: TGTGCCAGCAGTTACTCGACAGGGCTGGGAAGCACTGAAGCTTTCTTT.

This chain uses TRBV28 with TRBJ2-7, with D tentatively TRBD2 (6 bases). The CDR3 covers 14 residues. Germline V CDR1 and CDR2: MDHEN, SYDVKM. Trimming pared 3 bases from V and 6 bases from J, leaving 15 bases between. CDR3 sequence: CASSFVRQGGEQYF. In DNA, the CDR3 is TGTGCCAGCAGTTTCGTCCGTCAGGGAGGCGAGCAGTACTTC.

The CDR3 DNA is TGTGCCAGCAGCAGGGAGAGTAATTCACCCCTCCACTTT. Its translation is CASSRESNSPLHF. This chain joins TRBV2 and TRBJ1-6; D might be TRBD1 (5 bases). CDR3 length: 13 residues. V was trimmed by 6 bases and J by 6 bases, leaving 9 bases between them. CDR1 and CDR2 (germline): SNHLY, FYNNEI.

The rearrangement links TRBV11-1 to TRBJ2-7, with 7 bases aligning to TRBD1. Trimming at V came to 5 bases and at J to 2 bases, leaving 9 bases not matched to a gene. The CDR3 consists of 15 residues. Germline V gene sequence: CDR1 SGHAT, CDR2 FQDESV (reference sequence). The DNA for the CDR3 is TGTGCCAGCAGCGAAGACAGGGCGATTCCCTACGAGCAGTACTTC. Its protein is CASSEDRAIPYEQYF.

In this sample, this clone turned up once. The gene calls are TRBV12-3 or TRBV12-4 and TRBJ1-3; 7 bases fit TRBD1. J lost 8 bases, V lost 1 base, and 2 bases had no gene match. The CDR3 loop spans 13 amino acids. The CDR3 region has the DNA TGTGCCAGCAGTTTAGGACAGGGTTACACCATATATTTT. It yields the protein CASSLGQGYTIYF.

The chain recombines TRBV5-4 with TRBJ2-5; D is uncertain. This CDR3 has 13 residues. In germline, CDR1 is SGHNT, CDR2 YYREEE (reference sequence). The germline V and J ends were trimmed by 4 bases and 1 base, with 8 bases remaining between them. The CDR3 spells CASSPQRQETQYF. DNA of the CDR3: TGTGCCAGCAGCCCCCAACGCCAAGAGACCCAGTACTTC.

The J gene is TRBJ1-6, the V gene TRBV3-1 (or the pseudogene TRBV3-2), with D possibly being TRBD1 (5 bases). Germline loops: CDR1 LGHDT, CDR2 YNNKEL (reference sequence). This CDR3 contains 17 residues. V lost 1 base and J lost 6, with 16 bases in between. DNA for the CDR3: TGTGCCAGCAGCCAAGGGTTCAGGGTGGCCGTTAATTCACCCCTCCACTTT. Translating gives CASSQGFRVAVNSPLHF.

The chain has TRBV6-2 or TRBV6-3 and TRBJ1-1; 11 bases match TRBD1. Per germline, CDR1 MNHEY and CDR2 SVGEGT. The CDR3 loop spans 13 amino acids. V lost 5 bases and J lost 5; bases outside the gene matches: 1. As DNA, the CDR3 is TGTGCCAGCAGTGGGGACAGGGGGACTGAAGCTTTCTTT. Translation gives CASSGDRGTEAFF.

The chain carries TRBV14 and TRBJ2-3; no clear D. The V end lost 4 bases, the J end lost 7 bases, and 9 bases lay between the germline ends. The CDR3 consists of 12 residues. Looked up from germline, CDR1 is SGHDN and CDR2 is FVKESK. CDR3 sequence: CASSRLTYTQYF. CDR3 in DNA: TGTGCCAGCAGCCGATTAACGTATACGCAGTATTTT.

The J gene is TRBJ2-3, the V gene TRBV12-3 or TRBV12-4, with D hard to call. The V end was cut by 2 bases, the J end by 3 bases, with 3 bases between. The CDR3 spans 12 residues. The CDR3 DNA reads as TGTGCCAGCAGTTTACGGACAGATACGCAGTATTTT. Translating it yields CASSLRTDTQYF.

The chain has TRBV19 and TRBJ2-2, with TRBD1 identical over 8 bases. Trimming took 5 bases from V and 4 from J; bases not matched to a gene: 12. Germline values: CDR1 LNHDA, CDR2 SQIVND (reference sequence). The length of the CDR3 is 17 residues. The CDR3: CASSPGAGGRGTGELFF. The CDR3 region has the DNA TGTGCCAGTAGTCCCGGAGCAGGGGGCCGTGGCACCGGGGAGCTGTTTTTT. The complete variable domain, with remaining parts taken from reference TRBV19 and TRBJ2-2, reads DGGITQSPKYLFRKEGQNVTLSCEQNLNHDAMYWYRQDPGQGLRLIYYSQIVNDFQKGDIAEGYSVSREKKESFPLTVTSAQKNPTAFYLCASSPGAGGRGTGELFFGEGSRLTVL.